What follows are 6 T cell receptor beta chains derived from one specimen sequenced in a study of shared clonotypes between healthy human individuals (dated by TCRdb to about 2020). CD8 naive samples consisted of CD45RO-negative cells that were positively selected for CCR7, yielding a CD45RA+CCR7+ population without TemRA cells. The library was built by means of the immunoSEQ multiplex PCR assay. TCRdb holds this immuneACCESS table with in-frame rearrangements only. Some clones are missing; in checked studies, unresolved V genes explain under half, and the rest has no known cause. For this sample there are about 1,900,000 clones; about 95% appear just once. The ten largest clones represent 1.2% of the sample. Sequencing input: naive CD8+ T cells sorted from blood. The sample's cell subset or site label is to be understood as: CD45RA+CCR7+. The receptor source for this set is a man aged 18 to 35 in good health.

This clone was observed a handful of times. This specimen includes other DNA sequences encoding the same CDR3. The chain joins TRBV9 to TRBJ2-7; TRBD1 matches at 9 bases. This CDR3 is built from 13 residues. The germline V gene encodes CDR1 SGDLS and CDR2 YYNGEE. V shed 0 bases, J shed 7 bases, and the junction held 2 bases outside the gene matches. For the CDR3, the DNA is TGTGCCAGCAGCGTAGAGGGGACAGGGGAGCAGTACTTC. Protein: CASSVEGTGEQYF.

The chain joins TRBV6-1 to TRBJ1-4; no firm D call. The length of the CDR3 is 14 residues. V lost 1 base, J lost 1 base, and 4 bases lay in between. Per the germline V gene, CDR1 is MNHNS and CDR2 is SASEGT. The chain's CDR3 is CASSEVGTNEKLFF. CDR3 nucleotide sequence: TGTGCCAGCAGTGAAGTTGGAACTAATGAAAAACTGTTTTTT.

The V call is TRBV9, the J call TRBJ2-1, with D tentatively TRBD2 (6 bases). CDR1 and CDR2 (germline): SGDLS, YYNGEE. The CDR3 covers 16 residues. V was clipped by 4 bases and J by 0 bases, with 14 bases between them. CDR3 in amino acids: CASSPWGLGSYNEQFF. The CDR3 bases are TGTGCCAGCAGCCCCTGGGGACTGGGCTCCTACAATGAGCAGTTCTTC.

About this clone itself: This sample includes further DNA sequences coding for the same CDR3. The chain links TRBV6-6 to TRBJ2-7; no clear D. The germline V gene encodes CDR1 MNHNY and CDR2 SVGAGI (reference sequence). V was pared by 2 bases and J by 0 bases, with 2 bases between. The length of the CDR3 is 12 residues. In DNA form, the CDR3 reads TGTGCCAGCAGTTACAGCTCCTACGAGCAGTACTTC. It translates to CASSYSSYEQYF.

The chain is built from TRBV7-9 and TRBJ2-1, with D perhaps matching TRBD2 (6 bases). Trimming removed 1 base at V and 5 bases at J, with 15 bases between. Looked up from germline, CDR1 is SEHNR and CDR2 is FQNEAQ (reference sequence). This CDR3 region has 16 residues. The CDR3 sequence is CASSLGGLNRNNEQFF. The CDR3 nucleotides are TGTGCCAGCAGCTTAGGAGGACTAAACCGGAACAATGAGCAGTTCTTC.

About this clone: The same CDR3 arises from other DNA sequences in this sample as well. The chain uses TRBV19 and TRBJ2-7, with a weak D call TRBD1 (5 bases). CDR1 and CDR2 (germline): LNHDA, SQIVND (reference sequence). The ends were cut back, 3 bases at V and 3 bases at J, with 9 bases in the middle. This CDR3 has 13 residues. The CDR3 nucleotides are TGTGCCAGTAGTATTGGAACAGGCTACGAGCAGTACTTC. Residues: CASSIGTGYEQYF.